The clone carrying this T cell receptor beta chain occurred a few times. Its specificity is unknown. The sample comes from a study of early T cells in non-severe SARS-CoV-2 infection. About the study: Unpaired chains resulted from sequencing bulk RNA of unsorted whole blood. The study's findings and limits: VDJdb matching favored anti-spike CD8 responses, missing private and CD4 specificities.

MiXCR, applied by TCRdb to the 5' RACE reads, yields one record per CDR3 protein. The sample records 100,000 to 120,000 distinct CDR3 sequences, around 12% being singletons. Sequenced material: whole blood, taken at baseline. This TCR came from an adult who was a healthcare worker with PCR-confirmed SARS-CoV-2 infection or an uninfected control (not recorded which).

CDR3 in DNA: TGCAGTGCTAGTTGGGTCGGCGGAGCCTACGAGCAGTACTTC. Translating gives CSASWVGGAYEQYF. J is TRBJ2-7 and V is TRBV20-1; D gene uncertain. The CDR3 length is 14 residues. Between the trimmed V and J ends, which lost 3 bases and 2 bases, there was a span of 14 bases. The germline gives CDR1 DFQATT, CDR2 SNEGSKA (reference sequence).